The T cell receptor (beta chain) under discussion was sequenced for a study of PD-1 blockade in classical Hodgkin lymphoma. Study-level findings and limits: The diversity seen at baseline in complete responders resembled that of newly diagnosed patients.

This CDR3 spans 14 amino acids. CDR1 SGHTA and CDR2 FQGNSA come from the germline V gene. V lost 3 bases and J 5 bases, leaving 13 bases between the germline ends. Each patient experienced a relapse that followed autologous stem cell transplantation, and brentuximab vedotin exposure varied. Profiling relied on immunoSEQ multiplex PCR, and the TCRdb table lists in-frame clones only, not all of them. The sample holds roughly 60,000 clones; roughly 90% are singletons and the top ten take about 9.6%. Details on this clone: The antigen remains unidentified.

The clonotype was recovered from a human donor with classical Hodgkin lymphoma. The sample here was peripheral blood mononuclear cells (PBMCs), taken at baseline. This chain connects TRBV7-2 to TRBJ1-2; D not resolved. CDR3: CASSLAPGNYGYTF. The CDR3 nucleotides read TGTGCCAGCAGCTTGGCCCCGGGCAATTATGGCTACACCTTC.